Presented here are 5 T cell receptor beta chains from one specimen sequenced in a study of blood T cell repertoires in COVID-19. The protocol was immunoSEQ multiplex PCR, while the TCRdb copy is restricted to in-frame clones and leaves out a portion. The table records some 150,000 clones, 75% to 85% of them present only once. Sequencing used peripheral blood. These receptors all stem from a human donor with acute or convalescent COVID-19. The donor label of this sample is uncertain.

The rearrangement joins TRBV5-1 to TRBJ2-2; maybe TRBD1 (6 bases). Trimming left V 4 bases short and J 6 bases short, with 19 bases between. The germline CDR1 and CDR2 sequences are SGHRS and YFSETQ. This CDR3 has 16 residues. The CDR3 nucleotides read TGCGCCAGCAGCGACACAGGGCAGGGTGGGGCCGGGGAGCTGTTTTTT. Its protein is CASSDTGQGGAGELFF.

This clone was seen a handful of times. V is TRBV5-6 and J is TRBJ2-1, with 12 bases fitting TRBD2. V dropped 4 bases and J dropped 6; count of bases not matched to a gene: 5. This CDR3 has 15 amino acids. The germline gives CDR1 SGHDT, CDR2 YYEEEE. The CDR3 sequence is CASSRGLAGGNEQFF. The CDR3 coding sequence is TGTGCCAGCAGCCGGGGACTAGCGGGCGGCAATGAGCAGTTCTTC.

This CDR3 reads CASRETGTALDYGYTF. The CDR3 DNA sequence: TGTGCCAGCAGGGAGACAGGTACTGCCTTGGACTATGGCTACACCTTC. This chain joins TRBV9 and TRBJ1-2; tentatively, D is TRBD1 (6 bases). The V and J ends lost 5 bases and 3 bases respectively, with 20 bases between them. The CDR3 covers 16 residues. Germline CDR1 SGDLS, CDR2 YYNGEE.

The V and J genes are TRBV7-9 and TRBJ1-5; 8 bases line up with TRBD1. CDR1 is SEHNR, CDR2 FQNEAQ, per germline (reference sequence). With 1 base clipped from V and 6 bases from J, the junction kept 5 bases outside the gene matches. This CDR3 has 15 residues. DNA of the CDR3: TGTGCCAGCAGCTTAGGGACAGGGTACGCTCAGCCCCAGCATTTT. Translation: CASSLGTGYAQPQHF.

V is TRBV18 and J is TRBJ1-1; perhaps TRBD1 as D (5 bases). The CDR3 contains 15 residues. Trimming shortened V by 1 base and J by 1 base, and 10 bases separated the two germline ends. Germline CDR1 is KGHSH and CDR2 is LQKENI. The CDR3 nucleotides are TGTGCCAGCTCACCACTATCAGGGTCGAACACTGAAGCTTTCTTT. It is translated as CASSPLSGSNTEAFF.